Presented here are 17 T cell receptor beta chains from one specimen sequenced in a study of T cells in Graves' hyperthyroidism and ophthalmopathy. TCR beta CDR3 regions were amplified from RNA transcripts. A set of HTBI primers served as the primers for a first-round RT-PCR of the TCR CDR3. TCRdb re-derived calls from the multiplex PCR reads in MiXCR, one entry per CDR3 protein. The data hold approximately 430,000 distinct CDR3 sequences, with over 12% observed a single time. Material: blood. The receptors stem from a man younger than 30 with Graves' ophthalmopathy.

A few counts support this clonotype. The CDR3 loop is CASRPAPEGQRQETQYF. The CDR3, as DNA: TGTGCCAGCAGGCCTGCCCCCGAGGGACAGAGACAAGAGACCCAGTACTTC. This chain connects TRBV7-9 to TRBJ2-5, with 7 bases fitting TRBD1. CDR1 is SEHNR and CDR2 is FQNEAQ in the germline V gene (reference sequence). There are 17 residues in the CDR3. Unmatched junction bases numbered 15, after V lost 6 bases and J lost 2 bases.

This clonotype was counted many times. V and J are TRBV7-8 and TRBJ2-5; no clear D gene. This CDR3 comprises 15 residues. Looked up from germline, CDR1 is SGHVS and CDR2 is FQNEAQ. Trimming removed 7 bases from V and 4 bases from J, with 19 bases in between. In DNA, the CDR3 is TGTGCCAGCACCATTCAGACACTCAAGTTAGAGACCCAGTACTTC. It codes for CASTIQTLKLETQYF.

This clonotype was recorded at least ten times. The chain is built from TRBV20-1 and TRBJ1-2, with D perhaps TRBD1 (6 bases). Looked up from germline, CDR1 is DFQATT and CDR2 is SNEGSKA (reference sequence). V was cut by 6 bases and J by 0 bases, with 11 bases left in between. There are 13 residues in the CDR3. CDR3 protein: CSAGGSTNYGYTF. CDR3 bases: TGCAGTGCCGGGGGCAGTACTAACTATGGCTACACCTTC.

This clonotype came up a few times. This sequence joins TRBV7-9 and TRBJ2-1, with D perhaps being TRBD1 or TRBD2 (5 bases each). The CDR3 runs to 13 residues. Trimming took 7 bases from V and 6 from J, leaving 13 bases between them. Germline V gives CDR1 SEHNR, CDR2 FQNEAQ (reference sequence). The CDR3 coding sequence is TGTGCCAGCAAAGAGGGGTTAGGCAATGAGCAGTTCTTC. It translates to CASKEGLGNEQFF.

This clonotype was found many times. The rearrangement links TRBV29-1 to TRBJ2-6, with TRBD1 matching over 9 bases. The junction had 12 bases not matched to a gene; V was cut back by 6 bases and J by 0 bases. The CDR3 covers 18 residues. Germline V gene lookup returns CDR1 SQVTM and CDR2 ANQGSEA. This CDR3 reads CSVETGTGSFSGANVLTF. The CDR3 nucleotides read TGCAGCGTCGAAACCGGGACAGGGTCCTTCTCTGGGGCCAACGTCCTGACTTTC.

This clonotype has at least ten counts. The gene calls are TRBV6-1 and TRBJ1-1; no clear D gene. The germline gives CDR1 MNHNS, CDR2 SASEGT. The CDR3 runs 13 residues. The V end was cut by 8 bases, the J end by 0 bases, with 10 bases between. The DNA for the CDR3 is TGTGCCAGCGGTATTACAGTGAACACTGAAGCTTTCTTT. It is translated as CASGITVNTEAFF.

The chain is built from TRBV4-2 and TRBJ1-4; D may be TRBD1 (6 bases). Per the germline V gene, CDR1 is LGHNA and CDR2 is YNFKEQ. V lost 3 bases, J lost 0 bases, and 8 bases lay in between. The CDR3 consists of 15 residues. The CDR3 spells CASSQDRTTNEKLFF. For the CDR3, the DNA is TGTGCCAGCAGCCAGGACAGAACAACTAATGAAAAACTGTTTTTT.

This clonotype was detected many times. CDR3 region: CASSLVHPSYEQYF. DNA of the CDR3: TGCGCCAGCAGCTTGGTACACCCCTCCTACGAGCAGTACTTC. V gene TRBV5-1 combines with J gene TRBJ2-7; no firm D call. V was cut by 0 bases and J by 0 bases, with 7 bases left in between. This CDR3 region has 14 residues. Germline V gene sequence: CDR1 SGHRS, CDR2 YFSETQ.

CDR3 DNA: TGTGCCAGCAGTGGGTTCCTTGCTGGGGCCAACGTCCTGACTTTC. It codes for CASSGFLAGANVLTF. This chain joins TRBV2 and TRBJ2-6, with D hard to call. Trimming cost V 4 bases and J 2 bases, with 9 bases left between them. The germline CDR1 and CDR2 sequences are SNHLY and FYNNEI. This CDR3 region has 15 residues.

This clonotype was found a few times. J is TRBJ2-4 and V is TRBV5-1; TRBD1 matches 8 bases. V was pared by 4 bases and J by 8 bases, with 11 bases of the junction left unmatched. Germline loops: CDR1 SGHRS, CDR2 YFSETQ. The CDR3 contains 15 residues. This CDR3 is CASSPGTGRGDIQYF. CDR3 DNA: TGCGCCAGCAGCCCGGGGACAGGCCGGGGAGACATTCAGTACTTC. Based on the CDR3 plus reference TRBV5-1 and TRBJ2-4, the full variable domain is KAGVTQTPRYLIKTRGQQVTLSCSPISGHRSVSWYQQTPGQGLQFLFEYFSETQRNKGNFPGRFSGRQFSNSRSEMNVSTLELGDSALYLCASSPGTGRGDIQYFGAGTRLSVL.

This clonotype was seen repeatedly, ten times or more. This rearrangement joins TRBV5-1 to TRBJ1-5; TRBD1 might be the D (6 bases). Per the germline V gene, CDR1 is SGHRS and CDR2 is YFSETQ. Trimming stripped 5 bases from V and 0 bases from J, with 12 bases between. The CDR3 consists of 15 residues. CDR3 bases: TGCGCCAGCAGACCAACAGGGAGTAGCAATCAGCCCCAGCATTTT. Translation gives CASRPTGSSNQPQHF.

Many counts were recorded for this clonotype. This sequence joins TRBV7-9 and TRBJ1-2; D is unclear. The germline gives CDR1 SEHNR, CDR2 FQNEAQ (reference sequence). This CDR3 region has 14 residues. V dropped 1 base and J dropped 8 bases, with 14 bases sitting between them. The CDR3 protein is CASSLVSPGEGYTF. Written as DNA, the CDR3 is TGTGCCAGCAGCTTAGTTTCCCCGGGAGAAGGCTACACCTTC.

This clonotype was seen many times. The chain recombines TRBV5-6 with TRBJ1-5, with TRBD1 matching over 7 bases. In germline, CDR1 is SGHDT, CDR2 YYEEEE. After removal of 3 bases from V and 4 bases from J, the junction contained 10 bases not matched to a gene. The CDR3 is 16 amino acids. CDR3 coding DNA: TGTGCCAGCAGCTCGACGGGACAGCGAACTAATCAGCCCCAGCATTTT. This encodes CASSSTGQRTNQPQHF. The full variable domain, with the rest looked up from reference TRBV5-6 and TRBJ1-5, is DAGVTQSPTHLIKTRGQQVTLRCSPKSGHDTVSWYQQALGQGPQFIFQYYEEEERQRGNFPDRFSGHQFPNYSSELNVNALLLGDSALYLCASSSTGQRTNQPQHFGDGTRLSIL.

This clonotype was detected only a few times. This chain links TRBV18 with TRBJ1-4; D not resolved. CDR1 KGHSH and CDR2 LQKENI come from the germline V gene. Trimming removed 1 base at V and 5 bases at J, with 14 bases between. The CDR3 contains 16 residues. DNA of the CDR3: TGTGCCAGCTCACCACGGGTGTCTACCGGAAATGAAAAACTGTTTTTT. This encodes CASSPRVSTGNEKLFF.

The sample holds many counts of this clonotype. V is TRBV2 and J is TRBJ1-2, with D possibly matching TRBD1 (5 bases). Trimming removed 6 bases from V and 5 bases from J, with 16 bases in between. Germline V gives CDR1 SNHLY, CDR2 FYNNEI. This CDR3 region has 14 residues. As DNA, the CDR3 is TGTGCCAGCAGAAACGGGGGGGAGCGATATGGCTACACCTTC. Translation gives CASRNGGERYGYTF.

Many counts were recorded for this clonotype. V is TRBV7-3 and J is TRBJ1-2, with D perhaps TRBD1 (5 bases). The CDR3 is 14 amino acids. Trimming shortened V by 2 bases and J by 3 bases, and 10 bases separated the two germline ends. CDR1 and CDR2 (germline): SGHTA, FQGTGA. The CDR3 sequence is CASSLGMGHYGYTF. The CDR3, as DNA: TGTGCCAGCAGCTTAGGGATGGGACACTATGGCTACACCTTC.

This clonotype showed up many times. This sequence joins TRBV12-3 or TRBV12-4 and TRBJ1-2, with D possibly matching TRBD1 (5 bases). V was shortened by 6 bases and J by 0 bases, with 11 bases between the two germline ends. This CDR3 is built from 14 residues. The CDR3 loop reads CASRIGGANYGYTF. As DNA, the CDR3 is TGTGCCAGCAGGATCGGGGGGGCTAACTATGGCTACACCTTC.